This paragraph covers one TCR beta chain sequence. This clone was detected only a few times. What this receptor recognizes is not known. There are no base qualities to consult, and no much larger clone falls within one base. From each donor, a single peripheral blood sample of 90 to 150 mL on average was drawn into heparinised tubes. A BD FACSAria II and a panel including CD45RO, CCR7, CD25, CD127, CD95 and CD27 were used to sort naive, central memory, regulatory and stem cell-like memory CD4+ T cells. All sorted populations exceeded 98% purity. PBMCs were isolated immediately by Lymphoprep density gradient centrifugation and stained directly without culture. So that batch effects would be minimized, each experiment stained and sorted samples in pairs, pairing one healthy donor with one patient. This entry is derived from a study of beta chain features in type 1 diabetes listed by TCRdb under 2018. Notes on the research overall: Mean age, gender distribution, total cell number and subset yield did not differ between patients and healthy donors. Across all samples, around 99 million sorted cells were examined, and cell number per subset correlated strongly with RNA yield. In the study, recently diagnosed type 1 diabetes patients and matched healthy donors were compared on the TCRB repertoires of their sorted circulating CD4+ T cell subsets. Whereas all 30 or so donors provided naive and central memory subsets, regulatory and stem cell-like memory subsets were isolated from just 8 patients and about eight healthy donors.

Points the paper makes about the study in general: Patients with type 1 diabetes made fewer insertions and deleted more nucleotides at VDJ recombination sites, implying thymic rearrangement abnormalities. Type 1 diabetes patients showed a moderate but significant shortening of TCRB CDR3 length in all four CD4+ subsets. Because cDNA was sequenced instead of genomic DNA, highly expressing activated cells could be over-represented, though the groups showed no difference in activation or CD3 levels. The naive, central memory and regulatory TCRB repertoires appeared to resemble one another more closely among patients than among healthy donors. PCR may preferentially amplify shorter templates, but because patient and control samples were amplified and corrected together, any resulting skew would affect both groups equally. Only small numbers of individuals were included in the HLA sub-analyses, which left unresolved whether HLA type had any influence on TCRB rearrangement.

The entire isolated RNA was reverse transcribed using the High Capacity cDNA Reverse Transcription Kit, and thus expressed TCRB transcripts were sequenced. Naive, central memory and regulatory T cell samples underwent deep immunoSEQ sequencing, averaging roughly 3.5 million total reads per sample. Sorted cells were lysed in RLT buffer, and RNA was extracted using DNase-treated RNeasy Micro or Mini kits according to cell number. To prevent cross-contamination, each cell subset was processed individually, whereas patient and healthy donor samples were processed jointly. Using the immunoSEQ multiplex PCR, TCRB sequences were amplified from cDNA into 87-bp fragments spanning the CDR3 region. Amplicons were sequenced on the Illumina HiSeq platform. Per the source publication's procedure: PCR bias was corrected computationally using synthetic template baselines, and reads within Hamming distance 2 were collapsed, with unmergeable singletons discarded. Reads were aligned against IMGT to assign V, D and J genes, CDR3 length and insertions or deletions at six rearrangement sites. Within each subset, clonotype counts were normalized to the number of sorted cells before true diversity and Gini coefficients were calculated with the tcR R package. Repertoire sharing was quantified using the overlap coefficient calculated on TCRB nucleotide sequences. Out-of-frame TCRB sequences from naive cells were analyzed as a proxy for the pre-selection repertoire. In TCRdb, the immuneACCESS table is reduced to in-frame sequences with V and J assigned. These tables do not hold every clone; where another copy was compared, an unresolved V gene accounts for under half, and the others remain unexplained. The V and J calls and clone size are taken from that table; D and trimming were inferred from the DNA. For this sample the table gives a few hundred thousand clones, of which roughly 16% were detected only once. The leading ten clones occupy roughly 0.017% of the sample.

The sequencing input was naive CD4+ T cells from blood. The cell subset or site label on this specimen signifies: true naive CD4+ T cells. This receptor was taken from a young woman in good health.

In nucleotides, the sequence is TGCGCCAGCAGCCATCTGGACAGGGGGAGATCCTACAATGAGCAGTTCTTC. Translated, it gives CASSHLDRGRSYNEQFF. The V and J segments used are TRBV4-1 and TRBJ2-1, with TRBD1 identical over 10 junction bases. Trimming takes 3 bases off V and 1 base off J; junction bases not matched to a gene: 6. The CDR3, cysteine through phenylalanine, is 17 amino acids long. The sequence is cut down to CDR3 DNA, 51 bases in frame from base 1. The CDR1 and CDR2 encoded by the germline V gene are MGHRA and YSYEKL.